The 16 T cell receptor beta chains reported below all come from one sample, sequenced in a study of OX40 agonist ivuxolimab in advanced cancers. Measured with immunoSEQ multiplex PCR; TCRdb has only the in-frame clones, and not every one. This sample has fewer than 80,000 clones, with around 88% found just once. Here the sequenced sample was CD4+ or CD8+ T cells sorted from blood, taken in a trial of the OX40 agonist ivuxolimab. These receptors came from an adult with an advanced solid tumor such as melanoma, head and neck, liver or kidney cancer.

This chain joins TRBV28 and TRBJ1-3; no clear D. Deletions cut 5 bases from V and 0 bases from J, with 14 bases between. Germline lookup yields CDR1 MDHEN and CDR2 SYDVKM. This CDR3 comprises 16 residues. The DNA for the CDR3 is TGTGCCAGCAGTCCGGCCGGCAGGTCCTCTGGAAACACCATATATTTT. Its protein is CASSPAGRSSGNTIYF.

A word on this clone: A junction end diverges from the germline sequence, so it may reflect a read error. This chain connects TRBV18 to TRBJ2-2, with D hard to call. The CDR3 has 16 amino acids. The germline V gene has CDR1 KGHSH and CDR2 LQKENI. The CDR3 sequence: CASSPRARANTGELFF. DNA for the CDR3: TGTGCCAGCTCCCCACGTGCCAGAGCGAACACCGGGGAGCTGTTTTTT.

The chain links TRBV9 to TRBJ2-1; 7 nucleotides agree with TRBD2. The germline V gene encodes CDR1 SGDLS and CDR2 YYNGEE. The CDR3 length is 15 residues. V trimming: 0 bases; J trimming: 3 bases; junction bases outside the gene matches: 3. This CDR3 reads CASSVVGGGYNEQFF. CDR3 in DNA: TGTGCCAGCAGCGTAGTCGGCGGGGGCTACAATGAGCAGTTCTTC.

CDR3 residues: CASSKRRGGREGEDGNEQFF. CDR3 DNA: TGTGCCAGCAGCAAAAGGAGGGGTGGTAGAGAGGGGGAGGATGGTAATGAGCAGTTCTTC. The chain carries TRBV21-1 and TRBJ2-1. TRBV21-1 is a pseudogene locus. The CDR3 is 20 amino acids.

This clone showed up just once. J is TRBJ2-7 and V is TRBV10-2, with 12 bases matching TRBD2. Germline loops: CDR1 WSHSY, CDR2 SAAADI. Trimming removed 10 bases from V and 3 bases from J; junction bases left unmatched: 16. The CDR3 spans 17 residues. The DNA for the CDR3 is TGCGCCAAACGCGGAGGACTAGCGGGGAAAAAATTCTACGAGCAGTACTTC. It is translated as CAKRGGLAGKKFYEQYF.

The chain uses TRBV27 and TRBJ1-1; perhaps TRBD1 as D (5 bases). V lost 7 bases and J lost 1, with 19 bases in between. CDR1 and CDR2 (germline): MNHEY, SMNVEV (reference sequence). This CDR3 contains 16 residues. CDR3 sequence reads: CASTRTTGSGNTEAFF. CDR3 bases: TGTGCCAGCACCCGGACTACAGGCTCCGGGAACACTGAAGCTTTCTTT.

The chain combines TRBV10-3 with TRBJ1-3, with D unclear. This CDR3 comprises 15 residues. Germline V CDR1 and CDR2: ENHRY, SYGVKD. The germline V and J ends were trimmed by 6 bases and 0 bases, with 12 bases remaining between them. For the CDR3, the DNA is TGTGCCATCAGGGATGACACCATCTCTGGAAACACCATATATTTT. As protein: CAIRDDTISGNTIYF.

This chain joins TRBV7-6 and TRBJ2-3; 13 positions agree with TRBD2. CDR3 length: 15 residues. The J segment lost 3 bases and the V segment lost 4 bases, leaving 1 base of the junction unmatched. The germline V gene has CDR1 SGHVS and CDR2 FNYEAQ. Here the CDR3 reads CASSWGLAGTDTQYF. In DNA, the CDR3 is TGTGCCAGCAGCTGGGGACTAGCGGGAACAGATACGCAGTATTTT.

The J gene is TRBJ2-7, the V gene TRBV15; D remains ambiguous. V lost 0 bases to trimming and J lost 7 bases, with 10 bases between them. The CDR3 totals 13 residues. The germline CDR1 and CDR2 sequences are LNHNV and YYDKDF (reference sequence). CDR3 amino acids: CATSRDPNTEQYF. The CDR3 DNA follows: TGTGCCACCAGCAGAGATCCGAACACGGAGCAGTACTTC. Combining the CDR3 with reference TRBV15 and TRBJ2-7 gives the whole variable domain DAMVIQNPRYQVTQFGKPVTLSCSQTLNHNVMYWYQQKSSQAPKLLFHYYDKDFNNEADTPDNFQSRRPNTSFCFLDIRSPGLGDTAMYLCATSRDPNTEQYFGPGTRLTVT.

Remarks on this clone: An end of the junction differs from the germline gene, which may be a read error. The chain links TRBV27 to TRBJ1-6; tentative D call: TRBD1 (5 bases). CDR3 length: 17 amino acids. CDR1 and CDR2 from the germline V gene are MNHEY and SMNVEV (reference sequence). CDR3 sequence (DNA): TGTGCCAGCAGTGTCAGGGTTTTGAGCTCCCATAATTCACCCCTCCACTTT. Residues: CASSVRVLSSHNSPLHF.

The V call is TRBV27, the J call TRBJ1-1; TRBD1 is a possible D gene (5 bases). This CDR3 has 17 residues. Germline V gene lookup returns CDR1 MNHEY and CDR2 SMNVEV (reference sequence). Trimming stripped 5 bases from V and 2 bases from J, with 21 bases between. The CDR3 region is CASSPTKEAGKNTEAFF. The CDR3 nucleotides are TGTGCCAGCAGTCCGACCAAAGAGGCAGGGAAAAACACTGAAGCTTTCTTT.

CDR3 coding DNA: TGTGCCAGCAGTTACAGAGGACAGGGGATTTTATCCAAAAACATTCAGTACTTC. Translating it yields CASSYRGQGILSKNIQYF. The rearrangement uses TRBV6-8 and TRBJ2-4; TRBD1 agrees at 9 bases. The CDR3 is made up of 18 amino acids. The V segment lost 2 bases and the J segment 2 bases; nucleotides outside the gene matches: 10. In germline, CDR1 is MNHGY, CDR2 SAAAGT.

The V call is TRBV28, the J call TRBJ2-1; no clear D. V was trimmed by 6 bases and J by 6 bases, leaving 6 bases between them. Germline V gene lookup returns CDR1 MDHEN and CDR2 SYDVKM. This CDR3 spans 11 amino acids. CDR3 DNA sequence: TGTGCCAGCAGCCGGACCAATGAGCAGTTCTTC. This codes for CASSRTNEQFF. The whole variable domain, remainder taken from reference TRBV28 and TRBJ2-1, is DVKVTQSSRYLVKRTGEKVFLECVQDMDHENMFWYRQDPGLGLRLIYFSYDVKMKEKGDIPEGYSVSREKKERFSLILESASTNQTSMYLCASSRTNEQFFGPGTRLTVL.

The CDR3, as DNA: TGTGCCAGCAGCTTGGGTGACAGGGAGTACACCGGGGAGCTGTTTTTT. It translates to CASSLGDREYTGELFF. The chain links TRBV5-6 to TRBJ2-2, with TRBD1 matching 7 bases. Germline-derived CDR1 and CDR2 are SGHDT and YYEEEE. V lost 0 bases, J lost 3 bases, and 5 bases stayed unmatched. The CDR3 contains 16 residues.

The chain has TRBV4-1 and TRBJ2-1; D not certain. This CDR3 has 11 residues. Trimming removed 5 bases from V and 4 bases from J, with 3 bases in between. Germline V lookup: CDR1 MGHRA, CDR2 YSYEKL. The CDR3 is CASSLYNEQFF. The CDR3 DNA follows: TGCGCCAGCAGCTTATACAATGAGCAGTTCTTC.

The CDR3 DNA reads as TGTGCCAGCTCACCAAATAGGGGGAACGAGCAGTACTTC. As protein: CASSPNRGNEQYF. The chain combines TRBV18 with TRBJ2-7, with D maybe TRBD1 (6 bases). The CDR3 length is 13 residues. Germline loops: CDR1 KGHSH, CDR2 LQKENI. With 2 bases removed from V and 5 bases from J, the gap between germline ends came to 10 bases. The whole variable domain, filled in from reference TRBV18 and TRBJ2-7, reads NAGVMQNPRHLVRRRGQEARLRCSPMKGHSHVYWYRQLPEEGLKFMVYLQKENIIDESGMPKERFSAEFPKEGPSILRIQQVVRGDSAAYFCASSPNRGNEQYFGPGTRLTVT.